A single sample is the source of the 29 T cell receptor beta chains below, sequenced in a study of shared clonotypes between healthy human individuals. The repertoire was sequenced with immunoSEQ multiplex PCR; TCRdb's copy has only in-frame clones and lacks some. The table records just under 350,000 clones, 73% of them present only once. What was sequenced was memory CD4+ T cells sorted from blood. Subset: CD45RA-negative fraction. All receptors come from a man in his thirties or forties in good health.

V usage is TRBV28 and J usage is TRBJ1-4; D is ambiguous. The germline gives CDR1 MDHEN, CDR2 SYDVKM. The CDR3 length is 16 residues. V lost 1 base, J lost 3 bases, and 12 bases lay in between. This chain's CDR3 is CASSLYRRRPNEKLFF. CDR3 bases: TGTGCCAGCAGTTTATATCGCAGGAGACCTAATGAAAAACTGTTTTTT.

The genes are TRBV10-3 and TRBJ2-3; 11 bases are shared with TRBD2. The V segment lost 0 bases and the J segment 0 bases; nucleotides outside the gene matches: 5. The CDR3 covers 18 residues. Germline V CDR1 and CDR2: ENHRY, SYGVKD. This chain's CDR3 is CAISESRGTSGSTDTQYF. CDR3 nucleotide sequence: TGTGCCATCAGTGAGTCAAGAGGGACTAGCGGTAGCACAGATACGCAGTATTTT.

The chain is built from TRBV18 and TRBJ1-1; D uncertain. The ends were cut back, 5 bases at V and 4 bases at J, with 2 bases in the middle. Germline V gene sequence: CDR1 KGHSH, CDR2 LQKENI. The CDR3 sequence is 10 residues long. The chain's CDR3 is CASSGTEAFF. The CDR3 nucleotides read TGTGCCAGCTCAGGCACTGAAGCTTTCTTT.

V gene TRBV7-9 combines with J gene TRBJ2-2, with D possibly TRBD1 on 6 matching bases. Germline values: CDR1 SEHNR, CDR2 FQNEAQ (reference sequence). Trimming stripped 5 bases from V and 6 bases from J, with 10 bases between. CDR3 length: 13 residues. CDR3 amino acids: CASSVRGAGELFF. In DNA, the CDR3 is TGTGCCAGCAGCGTCAGGGGAGCCGGGGAGCTGTTTTTT.

This clone has a single count. This chain joins TRBV2 and TRBJ2-7; 9 nucleotides match TRBD1. The CDR3 sequence is 14 residues long. With V trimmed by 8 bases and J by 6 bases, 11 bases remained unmatched. Germline assignment: CDR1 SNHLY and CDR2 FYNNEI. The CDR3 is CASQQQGAHAEQYF. The DNA for the CDR3 is TGTGCCAGCCAACAACAGGGGGCGCATGCCGAGCAGTACTTC.

The V and J genes are TRBV2 and TRBJ2-3; D is possibly TRBD1 (6 bases). Trimming cost V 5 bases and J 2 bases, with 8 bases left between them. CDR1 and CDR2 (germline): SNHLY, FYNNEI. The CDR3 length is 13 residues. CDR3 DNA: TGTGCCAGCAGTCGGGACACCACAGATACGCAGTATTTT. This codes for CASSRDTTDTQYF. Full variable domain (missing parts from reference TRBV2 and TRBJ2-3): EPEVTQTPSHQVTQMGQEVILRCVPISNHLYFYWYRQILGQKVEFLVSFYNNEISEKSEIFDDQFSVERPDGSNFTLKIRSTKLEDSAMYFCASSRDTTDTQYFGPGTRLTVL.

The chain combines TRBV5-5 with TRBJ2-2; no reliable D call. CDR1 SGHKS and CDR2 YYEKEE come from the germline V gene (reference sequence). The V end lost 4 bases, the J end lost 5 bases, and 15 bases lay between the germline ends. The CDR3 consists of 15 residues. The CDR3 region has the DNA TGTGCCAGCAGCCTGCCGGCAGCGTATACCGGGGAGCTGTTTTTT. This sequence encodes CASSLPAAYTGELFF.

Only a few counts were recorded for this clone. DNA of the CDR3: TGTGCCAGCAGCTTGGCTGCATCTGGGACAGCCTACTCTGGAAACACCATATATTTT. Translated: CASSLAASGTAYSGNTIYF. The gene calls are TRBV5-5 and TRBJ1-3; 7 bases map to TRBD1. The CDR3 is made up of 19 amino acids. From germline, CDR1 is SGHKS and CDR2 YYEKEE (reference sequence). V gave up 0 bases and J gave up 0 bases; unmatched junction bases: 12. The full variable domain, with the rest looked up from reference TRBV5-5 and TRBJ1-3, is DAGVTQSPTHLIKTRGQQVTLRCSPISGHKSVSWYQQVLGQGPQFIFQYYEKEERGRGNFPDRFSARQFPNYSSELNVNALLLGDSALYLCASSLAASGTAYSGNTIYFGEGSWLTVV.

The chain combines TRBV5-1 with TRBJ1-1, with 11 bases lining up with TRBD1. This CDR3 is 14 amino acids long. Germline CDR1 reads SGHRS; CDR2 reads YFSETQ. The J segment lost 7 bases and the V segment lost 0 bases, leaving 2 bases of the junction unmatched. CDR3 protein: CASSLEDRGLEAFF. Written as DNA, the CDR3 is TGCGCCAGCAGCTTGGAGGACAGGGGGCTTGAAGCTTTCTTT.

The chain combines TRBV6-1 with TRBJ1-5, with unresolved D. The CDR3 sequence is 15 residues long. V shed 2 bases and J shed 4 bases, with 12 bases lying between them. Germline CDR1 reads MNHNS; CDR2 reads SASEGT. CDR3 amino acids: CASSERWLANQPQHF. The CDR3 nucleotides are TGTGCCAGCAGTGAAAGGTGGCTCGCTAATCAGCCCCAGCATTTT.

Of note for this clone: The same CDR3 arises from other DNA sequences in this sample as well. The chain is built from TRBV11-3 and TRBJ2-2; tentatively, D is TRBD2 (6 bases). Trimming removed 5 bases from V and 2 bases from J, with 9 bases in between. The germline CDR1 and CDR2 sequences are SGHNT and YENEEA. The CDR3 runs 14 residues. As DNA, the CDR3 is TGTGCCAGCAGCCTCGGGGGAAACACCGGGGAGCTGTTTTTT. Protein: CASSLGGNTGELFF.

The chain joins TRBV19 to TRBJ1-1; unclear D gene. Trimming cost V 2 bases and J 8 bases, with 9 bases left between them. This CDR3 has 12 residues. CDR1 and CDR2 (germline): LNHDA, SQIVND (reference sequence). CDR3 loop: CASSIFPGEAFF. In nucleotides, the CDR3 is TGTGCCAGTAGTATATTTCCGGGGGAAGCTTTCTTT.

The chain links TRBV19 to TRBJ2-4; 8 nucleotides match TRBD2. V gave up 10 bases and J gave up 0 bases; unmatched junction bases: 14. The CDR3 covers 17 residues. The germline V gene encodes CDR1 LNHDA and CDR2 SQIVND (reference sequence). The CDR3 is CATKRGGTSRAKNIQYF. CDR3 nucleotide sequence: TGTGCCACTAAACGGGGGGGGACGTCTCGAGCCAAAAACATTCAGTACTTC.

The gene calls are TRBV4-1 and TRBJ1-2, with 8 bases that match TRBD1. Germline CDR1 MGHRA, CDR2 YSYEKL. With V trimmed by 4 bases and J by 2 bases, 12 bases remained unmatched. This CDR3 is built from 17 residues. This CDR3 reads CASSPSGQGLGNYGYTF. CDR3 DNA sequence: TGCGCCAGCAGCCCCTCTGGACAGGGACTCGGAAACTATGGCTACACCTTC.

Remarks on this clone: Other nucleotide sequences from this sample produce the same CDR3. The rearrangement links TRBV5-1 to TRBJ2-3; 7 bases agree with TRBD2. Losses at the gene ends were 8 bases for V and 1 base for J; bases not matched to a gene: 4. The germline CDR1 and CDR2 sequences are SGHRS and YFSETQ. This CDR3 spans 13 amino acids. The CDR3 sequence: CASSLAGTDTQYF. The CDR3 DNA sequence: TGCGCCAGTTCTCTAGCGGGCACAGATACGCAGTATTTT.

The chain combines TRBV7-3 with TRBJ2-1, with TRBD2 matching over 12 bases. Germline loops: CDR1 SGHTA, CDR2 FQGTGA. The length of the CDR3 is 16 residues. The ends lost 5 bases at V and 0 bases at J; junction bases unmatched: 2. The CDR3 here is CASSPTSGSSYNEQFF. CDR3 nucleotide sequence: TGTGCCAGCAGCCCGACTAGCGGGAGCTCCTACAATGAGCAGTTCTTC.

This rearrangement joins TRBV14 to TRBJ2-1; 7 bases align to TRBD2. CDR1 is SGHDN and CDR2 is FVKESK in the germline V gene. The ends lost 4 bases at V and 12 bases at J; junction bases unmatched: 9. CDR3 length: 13 amino acids. The CDR3: CASSPGLTGGQFF. In nucleotides, the CDR3 is TGTGCCAGCAGCCCAGGTTTAACGGGAGGGCAGTTCTTC.

The CDR3 DNA is TGTGCCAGCGTAACAGGGAGTTTCGGCTACACCTTC. Translated, it gives CASVTGSFGYTF. V usage is TRBV28 and J usage is TRBJ1-2, with TRBD1 as a possible D gene (6 bases). Germline loops: CDR1 MDHEN, CDR2 SYDVKM. Trimming stripped 8 bases from V and 8 bases from J, with 15 bases between. The CDR3 runs to 12 residues.

V usage is TRBV2 and J usage is TRBJ2-2; TRBD2 might be the D (5 bases). The CDR3 consists of 11 residues. Trimming shortened V by 6 bases and J by 7 bases, and 6 bases separated the two germline ends. Germline V lookup: CDR1 SNHLY, CDR2 FYNNEI. This CDR3 is CASRLDGELFF. CDR3 DNA: TGTGCCAGCAGACTAGACGGGGAGCTGTTTTTT.

This clone was counted once. The chain employs TRBV5-4 and TRBJ1-3; D call uncertain. The CDR3 extends over 17 amino acids. With 0 bases removed from V and 0 bases from J, the gap between germline ends came to 13 bases. CDR1 is SGHNT, CDR2 YYREEE, per germline (reference sequence). CDR3 in amino acids: CASSLDFGQGSGNTIYF. The CDR3 DNA reads as TGTGCCAGCAGCTTGGATTTCGGCCAAGGCTCTGGAAACACCATATATTTT.

V is TRBV11-3 and J is TRBJ1-1; D gene ambiguous. The CDR3 length is 13 residues. Trimming shortened V by 5 bases and J by 3 bases, and 10 bases separated the two germline ends. Germline CDR1 reads SGHNT; CDR2 reads YENEEA. The CDR3 DNA sequence: TGTGCCAGCAGCGCTATGGGGTACACTGAAGCTTTCTTT. Its translation: CASSAMGYTEAFF.

This clone was counted once. The chain joins TRBV2 to TRBJ2-5; 8 bases match TRBD2. This CDR3 is built from 14 residues. The germline CDR1 and CDR2 sequences are SNHLY and FYNNEI. Unmatched junction bases numbered 6, after V lost 4 bases and J lost 5 bases. The DNA of the CDR3 is TGTGCCAGCAGTGCCCGGGAGGGCTGGGAGACCCAGTACTTC. This gives the protein CASSAREGWETQYF.

J is TRBJ1-4 and V is TRBV23-1; a weak D match, TRBD1 (6 bases). TRBV23-1 is placed among ORFs of uncertain function. Trimming shortened V by 8 bases and J by 0 bases, and 16 bases separated the two germline ends. CDR3 length: 16 amino acids. CDR3 region: CASLGTDSATNEKLFF. For the CDR3, the DNA is TGCGCCAGCTTAGGAACGGACAGCGCAACTAATGAAAAACTGTTTTTT.

V and J are TRBV12-5 and TRBJ2-5; 9 nucleotides agree with TRBD2. Germline CDR1 LGHNT, CDR2 FRNRAP. The CDR3 consists of 16 residues. The junction had 4 bases not matched to a gene; V was cut back by 1 base and J by 1 base. CDR3 protein: CASGLGLAGFQETQYF. CDR3 sequence (DNA): TGTGCTAGTGGTTTGGGGCTAGCGGGATTCCAAGAGACCCAGTACTTC.

This clone was recorded a few times. The chain carries TRBV10-2 and TRBJ1-2; unclear D gene. Between the trimmed V and J ends, which lost 2 bases and 0 bases, there was a span of 7 bases. The CDR3 totals 14 residues. Germline V CDR1 and CDR2: WSHSY, SAAADI. The CDR3 region has the DNA TGCGCCAGCAGTGAGGACGGAGCTAACTATGGCTACACCTTC. Residues: CASSEDGANYGYTF.

This clone came up once. CDR3 sequence (DNA): TGTGCCAGCATACTGGGACAGGAAAGCTACGAGCAGTACTTC. This sequence encodes CASILGQESYEQYF. V gene TRBV2 combines with J gene TRBJ2-7; the match to TRBD1 covers 8 bases. Germline V CDR1 and CDR2: SNHLY, FYNNEI. V gave up 7 bases and J gave up 3 bases; unmatched junction bases: 8. The CDR3 has 14 residues.

This chain joins TRBV7-6 and TRBJ2-3; tentative D call: TRBD2 (6 bases). CDR3 size: 16 residues. Germline V gene data show CDR1 as SGHVS and CDR2 as FNYEAQ. Trimming cost V 5 bases and J 0 bases, with 15 bases left between them. The CDR3 nucleotides read TGTGCCAGCAGCCCCCTGAGCGGGCCTAGCACAGATACGCAGTATTTT. Translation: CASSPLSGPSTDTQYF.

This rearrangement joins TRBV15 to TRBJ2-5, with a tentative D call TRBD1 (5 bases). The V end lost 1 base, the J end lost 2 bases, and 5 bases lay between the germline ends. Per the germline V gene, CDR1 is LNHNV and CDR2 is YYDKDF (reference sequence). This CDR3 spans 13 amino acids. This CDR3 is CATSRGTQETQYF. CDR3 nucleotide sequence: TGTGCCACCAGCAGAGGGACACAAGAGACCCAGTACTTC.

Remarks on this clone: Other nucleotide sequences from this sample produce the same CDR3. CDR3 loop: CASSVGSAGGTDTQYF. The CDR3 nucleotides read TGTGCCAGCAGCGTGGGATCGGCGGGAGGCACAGATACGCAGTATTTT. The rearrangement joins TRBV9 to TRBJ2-3, with 7 bases aligning to TRBD2. The CDR3 is made up of 16 amino acids. Germline CDR1 reads SGDLS; CDR2 reads YYNGEE. V was clipped by 2 bases and J by 1 base; unmatched bases: 7.